This T cell receptor beta chain was obtained from a study of blood T cell repertoires in COVID-19 (dated by TCRdb to the early 2020s). A note on the overall study: Samples from collaborators originated in the United States, Italy and Spain and spanned both the acute and convalescent phases of COVID-19. The material from the prospective study consisted of cDNA or gDNA derived from T cells, B-cell-depleted T cells, or PBMCs. Subjects who had been exposed to COVID-19, were actively infected with it, or had recovered from it provided the deeply sampled blood TCRbeta repertoires that made up the dataset. The repertoires were released in a freely available public database meant as a resource for research on the immune response to SARS-CoV-2. Samples came from the ongoing ImmuneRACE study (first 160 participants) plus 1,254 subjects from 6 global collaborators. Nearly every sample came with metadata listing a de-identified subject ID, COVID-19 status, age in years and sex. Where available, HLA class I and class II types were obtained from metadata supplied by the sample provider rather than from assay-based typing.

Participants in the prospective study were enrolled through a virtual design, were aged about 18 to 100 years, and lived in roughly 25 United States geographic areas. In the prospective study, participants were assigned to cohorts based on the clinical history participants reported in a screening survey and a study questionnaire. In the prospective study, whole blood, serum and a nasopharyngeal or oropharyngeal swab were collected from each participant by mobile phlebotomists. Over a roughly 2-month period, participants in the prospective study had the option of providing additional blood draws and questionnaires. Prospective study blood samples were shipped either frozen or at room temperature before DNA extraction. The research as a whole found: How much clinical and demographic metadata was included differed by source and by participant, and the metadata was provided uncurated.

The CDR3 runs 14 residues from the cysteine to the phenylalanine. Left in the record is the CDR3 DNA by itself, 42 bases read in frame from the first base. The germline V gene (reference sequence) supplies CDR1 LNHDA and CDR2 SQIVND. The junction carries 9 bases between V and J, which are trimmed by 5 bases and 0 bases respectively. As for this clone: No cognate antigen has been identified for it. The input lacks base qualities; no much larger clone sits a single base away.

The immunoSEQ Assay, a bias-controlled multiplex PCR, was used to amplify TCRbeta CDR3 regions from genomic DNA. Per the original workflow: Nucleated cell counts per sample were estimated from amplification of reference gene primers within the assay. Sequence reads were collapsed and filtered to measure the absolute abundance of every unique TCRbeta CDR3 rearrangement. For each sample, productive Simpson clonality was calculated as the square root of Simpson's diversity index across productive rearrangements. Sourced from immuneACCESS, this table was stored by TCRdb with only in-frame sequences that have V and J called. A share of the clones is absent; for the studies checked, an unresolved V gene accounts for under half, and the remainder has no known explanation. D and trimming were read from the DNA, whereas the V and J calls and clone size are those reported in that table. The sample data list approximately 330,000 clones, and approximately 86% of these were observed just once. The ten largest clones represent around 4% of the sample.

The material sequenced was PBMCs or T cells enriched from blood (not recorded which). The sequence joins TRBV19 to TRBJ2-3; possibly the D gene is TRBD2, per 6 matching bases. The TCR comes from a woman in her 40s with acute COVID-19. The CDR3 amino acid sequence is: CASSRERSTDTQYF. The nucleotide sequence reads TGTGCCAGTAGTCGGGAGCGAAGCACAGATACGCAGTATTTT.